Shown below are 21 T cell receptor beta chains from a single sample sequenced in a study of response to subunit inactivated influenza vaccine. TCRdb ran MiXCR on the RT-PCR reads and lists one entry per CDR3 protein. Found here are approximately 680,000 distinct CDR3 sequences, approximately 14% of them singletons; the top ten hold around 10%. The specimen comprised PBMCs from blood, sampled about 12 days after vaccination. The receptors were sampled from a man between 50 and 59 years old who received an inactivated influenza vaccine.

The chain couples TRBV2 to TRBJ2-7; D ambiguous. Germline loops: CDR1 SNHLY, CDR2 FYNNEI. This CDR3 is 12 amino acids long. Trimming removed 4 bases from V and 2 bases from J, with 6 bases in between. CDR3 nucleotide sequence: TGTGCCAGCAGTGTGACGACCTACGAGCAGTACTTC. Its translation: CASSVTTYEQYF.

For the CDR3, the DNA is TGTGCCAGCAGCACCGTCCCCGGACAGGGGAAAGGGGGTAGTGGGGAGACCCAGTACTTC. This sequence encodes CASSTVPGQGKGGSGETQYF. V gene TRBV11-1 combines with J gene TRBJ2-5; 9 bases agree with TRBD1. This CDR3 contains 20 residues. V was pared by 5 bases and J by 5 bases, with 24 bases of the junction left unmatched. Germline V gives CDR1 SGHAT, CDR2 FQDESV (reference sequence).

The gene calls are TRBV2 and TRBJ2-1, with D possibly TRBD1 on 6 matching bases. This CDR3 has 14 residues. CDR1 and CDR2 (germline): SNHLY, FYNNEI. Trimming stripped 6 bases from V and 5 bases from J, with 14 bases between. For the CDR3, the DNA is TGTGCCAGCAGACAGGGCCTCGGTAACAATGAGCAGTTCTTC. Translated: CASRQGLGNNEQFF. The variable domain in full, completed from reference TRBV2 and TRBJ2-1, reads EPEVTQTPSHQVTQMGQEVILRCVPISNHLYFYWYRQILGQKVEFLVSFYNNEISEKSEIFDDQFSVERPDGSNFTLKIRSTKLEDSAMYFCASRQGLGNNEQFFGPGTRLTVL.

The V and J genes are TRBV5-5 and TRBJ1-5, with a weak D call TRBD1 (6 bases). Germline V CDR1 and CDR2: SGHKS, YYEKEE (reference sequence). The CDR3 is 16 residues long. V lost 0 bases and J 7 bases, leaving 17 bases between the germline ends. For the CDR3, the DNA is TGTGCCAGCAGCTTGGTGGGCAGGGGATTAGGACAGCCCCAGCATTTT. This translates into CASSLVGRGLGQPQHF.

This sequence joins TRBV20-1 and TRBJ2-1; D remains ambiguous. CDR1 is DFQATT and CDR2 is SNEGSKA in the germline V gene (reference sequence). There are 11 residues in the CDR3. The germline V and J ends were trimmed by 6 bases and 4 bases, with 7 bases remaining between them. CDR3 sequence reads: CSAMTYNEQFF. The CDR3 region has the DNA TGCAGTGCAATGACGTACAATGAGCAGTTCTTC.

This chain joins TRBV6-2 or TRBV6-3 and TRBJ2-7; 9 bases align to TRBD1. There are 13 residues in the CDR3. The V and J ends lost 4 bases and 6 bases, in that order; junction bases with no gene match: 4. Germline values: CDR1 MNHEY, CDR2 SVGEGT. CDR3 sequence (DNA): TGTGCCAGCAGTTGGACAGGGGAGAGCGAGCAGTACTTC. Its protein is CASSWTGESEQYF.

The chain links TRBV28 to TRBJ2-3, with D perhaps assigned TRBD1 or TRBD2 (6 bases each). The V gene lost 2 bases and the J gene lost 3 bases, with 15 bases spanning the gap. Per the germline V gene, CDR1 is MDHEN and CDR2 is SYDVKM. CDR3 length: 16 residues. CDR3 protein: CASSLPRGAGTDTQYF. CDR3 bases: TGTGCCAGCAGTTTACCAAGGGGGGCCGGGACAGATACGCAGTATTTT.

This clonotype has more than one count but fewer than ten. V and J are TRBV5-1 and TRBJ2-5; 9 bases match TRBD1. Germline loops: CDR1 SGHRS, CDR2 YFSETQ. The J segment lost 4 bases and the V segment lost 0 bases, leaving 7 bases of the junction unmatched. The CDR3 spans 16 residues. The CDR3 loop reads CASSLARTGVGETQYF. The CDR3 DNA reads TGCGCCAGCAGCTTGGCCCGGACAGGGGTCGGAGAGACCCAGTACTTC.

In its sample, this clonotype was seen a few times. The chain employs TRBV5-1 and TRBJ1-1; D possibly corresponds to TRBD1 (5 bases). V lost 0 bases and J 7 bases, leaving 13 bases between the germline ends. The germline V gene has CDR1 SGHRS and CDR2 YFSETQ. This CDR3 spans 14 amino acids. CDR3: CASSLALGGDEAFF. CDR3 coding DNA: TGCGCCAGCAGCTTGGCCTTAGGAGGGGATGAAGCTTTCTTT.

This clonotype was recorded at least ten times. The chain employs TRBV29-1 and TRBJ1-2; unclear D gene. CDR3 length equals 14 residues. Germline assignment: CDR1 SQVTM and CDR2 ANQGSEA. The V end lost 3 bases, the J end lost 8 bases, and 19 bases lay between the germline ends. For the CDR3, the DNA is TGCAGCGTTGATATCTGGGGTTCTGGTAACGGCTACACCTTC. This encodes CSVDIWGSGNGYTF. The whole variable domain, remainder taken from reference TRBV29-1 and TRBJ1-2, is SAVISQKPSRDICQRGTSLTIQCQVDSQVTMMFWYRQQPGQSLTLIATANQGSEATYESGFVIDKFPISRPNLTFSTLTVSNMSPEDSSIYLCSVDIWGSGNGYTFGSGTRLTVV.

This clonotype has a handful of counts. This chain connects TRBV24-1 to TRBJ2-1, with D possibly TRBD2 on 6 matching bases. V was trimmed by 6 bases and J by 10 bases, leaving 18 bases between them. The CDR3 is 14 amino acids. The germline V gene encodes CDR1 KGHDR and CDR2 SFDVKD. CDR3 amino acids: CATSPLGGVDEQFF. For the CDR3, the DNA is TGTGCCACCAGTCCCCTAGGCGGGGTTGACGAGCAGTTCTTC.

The rearrangement uses TRBV6-2 or TRBV6-3 and TRBJ1-5; 10 bases fit TRBD1. The J segment lost 3 bases and the V segment lost 6 bases, leaving 2 bases of the junction unmatched. This CDR3 is built from 14 residues. Per the germline V gene, CDR1 is MNHEY and CDR2 is SVGEGT. CDR3 in amino acids: CASRGQGNNQPQHF. CDR3 nucleotide sequence: TGTGCCAGCAGGGGACAGGGGAACAATCAGCCCCAGCATTTT.

Comments on this clonotype: A much larger clone is a single base away; this may be a read error. The chain uses TRBV5-6 and TRBJ2-7; 9 bases match TRBD1. The CDR3 totals 12 residues. Germline V gives CDR1 SGHDT, CDR2 YYEEEE. V lost 7 bases and J lost 4; bases outside the gene matches: 3. The CDR3 spells CASGTGLYEQYF. As DNA, the CDR3 is TGTGCCAGCGGGACAGGGTTGTACGAGCAGTACTTC.

This clonotype occurred a few times. The V and J genes are TRBV10-3 and TRBJ2-3; the match to TRBD1 covers 8 bases. The V segment lost 4 bases and the J segment 8 bases; nucleotides outside the gene matches: 8. CDR3 size: 14 residues. Germline-derived CDR1 and CDR2 are ENHRY and SYGVKD. CDR3 sequence reads: CAISVGQGPVTQYF. The CDR3 nucleotides are TGTGCCATCAGTGTCGGACAGGGCCCCGTTACGCAGTATTTT.

The chain has TRBV28 and TRBJ2-7, with D hard to call. V gave up 4 bases and J gave up 6 bases, with 7 bases separating them. Germline assignment: CDR1 MDHEN and CDR2 SYDVKM. The length of the CDR3 is 11 residues. The CDR3 loop is CASSSNAEQYF. CDR3 nucleotide sequence: TGTGCCAGCAGTTCCAACGCCGAGCAGTACTTC.

This clonotype was counted between two and nine times. The rearrangement joins TRBV7-2 to TRBJ2-7, with 10 bases identical to TRBD2. Per germline, CDR1 SGHTA and CDR2 FQGNSA. The J segment lost 2 bases and the V segment lost 2 bases, leaving 0 bases of the junction unmatched. This CDR3 is built from 14 residues. CDR3 bases: TGTGCCAGCAGCTTAAGCGGGGGGGCCTACGAGCAGTACTTC. It translates to CASSLSGGAYEQYF. Full variable domain (remainder filled in from reference TRBV7-2 and TRBJ2-7): GAGVSQSPSNKVTEKGKDVELRCDPISGHTALYWYRQSLGQGLEFLIYFQGNSAPDKSGLPSDRFSAERTGGSVSTLTIQRTQQEDSAVYLCASSLSGGAYEQYFGPGTRLTVT.

This clonotype was picked up a small number of times. The J gene is TRBJ2-7, the V gene TRBV6-5; D is unresolved. Germline CDR1 is MNHEY and CDR2 is SVGAGI. V was shortened by 7 bases and J by 6 bases, with 4 bases between the two germline ends. This CDR3 is built from 9 residues. The CDR3, as DNA: TGTGCCAGCACGAGCGAGCAGTACTTC. It encodes CASTSEQYF.

This clonotype was observed a few times. The J gene is TRBJ2-1, the V gene TRBV7-9; 16 bases match TRBD2. With V trimmed by 8 bases and J by 7 bases, 5 bases remained unmatched. The CDR3 totals 15 residues. The germline CDR1 and CDR2 sequences are SEHNR and FQNEAQ (reference sequence). Here the CDR3 DNA reads TGTGCCAGCGGGACTAGCGGGGGGGCTAGGAATGAGCAGTTCTTC. Protein: CASGTSGGARNEQFF.

This clonotype has ten or more counts. The chain has TRBV7-9 and TRBJ1-1; D not certain. Deletions cut 8 bases from V and 4 bases from J, with 14 bases between. This CDR3 has 13 amino acids. CDR1 SEHNR and CDR2 FQNEAQ come from the germline V gene (reference sequence). The CDR3 protein is CASRSGRVTEAFF. CDR3 bases: TGTGCCAGCCGGTCCGGGAGAGTCACTGAAGCTTTCTTT.

This clonotype was counted only a few times. CDR3 region: CASSEAETESYEQYF. For the CDR3, the DNA is TGTGCCAGCAGTGAAGCAGAGACAGAGAGCTACGAGCAGTACTTC. This sequence joins TRBV6-1 and TRBJ2-7; perhaps TRBD1 as D (5 bases). Germline V lookup: CDR1 MNHNS, CDR2 SASEGT. This CDR3 is built from 15 residues. V dropped 0 bases and J dropped 3 bases, with 12 bases sitting between them.

This rearrangement joins TRBV18 to TRBJ1-4; TRBD1 agrees at 10 bases. This CDR3 has 15 amino acids. Germline CDR1 is KGHSH and CDR2 is LQKENI. With 5 bases clipped from V and 8 bases from J, the junction kept 8 bases outside the gene matches. The DNA for the CDR3 is TGTGCCAGCTCAACCCCGGGGACAGGGGCGGAAAAACTGTTTTTT. Amino acids: CASSTPGTGAEKLFF.